This T cell receptor beta chain was captured by sequencing in a study of response to subunit inactivated influenza vaccine (dated by TCRdb to 2017 to 2018). Some background on the complete study: Deep quantitative T cell receptor repertoire profiling was used in the study to track responses to a trivalent subunit inactivated influenza vaccine. General study outcomes and caveats: The authors proposed that each seasonal influenza vaccination may bring in only a limited number of new T cells.

This clonotype was counted at least ten times. This receptor's antigen is unknown. Within one base of it there is no much larger clone, and no base qualities were kept. Explained via the paper, the time point label denotes: approximately 40 days after influenza vaccine administration. The receptor library was made with RT-PCR. Instrument on record: Illumina HiSeq 2500. TCRdb reworked the public reads: Q25 trimming with fastp, MiXCR clone assembly, productive beta chains retained. Under each unique CDR3 protein, matching rows form one entry showing the most common genes and DNA. This sample gives 500,000 to 600,000 distinct CDR3 sequences in total; roughly 13% of them show up just once. About an eighth of the sample is taken by the ten largest. The CDR3 holds 12 amino acids from the cysteine to the phenylalanine. This entry keeps only the CDR3 DNA: 36 bases, framed from base 1. The germline V gene encodes CDR1 SGHTA and CDR2 FQGNSA. Deletion took 5 bases off V and 2 bases off J, with a span of 4 bases between the germline ends.

The V and J segments used are TRBV7-2 and TRBJ2-1; a confident D gene designation cannot be given. The specimen comprised PBMCs from blood, sampled 45 days after vaccination. The clonotype comes from a man over 45 who received an inactivated influenza vaccine. Donor details come from another sample of the same person, matched by shared clones. The base sequence is TGTGCCAGCAGCCATACCTACAATGAGCAGTTCTTC. Its protein reads: CASSHTYNEQFF.